Listed below are T cell receptor beta chains from one sample, sequenced in a study of T cell responses to AZD1222 COVID-19 vaccine. Produced via immunoSEQ multiplex PCR; TCRdb's table is partial and in-frame only. Here the sample spans more than 150,000 clones, 92% being singletons. The sequenced sample was peripheral blood, obtained 28 days after the second AZD1222 dose. The receptors derive from an adult who received the AZD1222 COVID-19 vaccine. The CDR3 runs from the conserved cysteine through the conserved F or W. A D gene is named only where the DNA matches it firmly. Only part of the rows carry a size: once, few, many, or a class if the clone is expanded.

d_call: .
clone_size: .
j_call: TRBJ2-7
v_call: TRBV30
cdr3_nt: TGTGCCTGGCTGGACCGGAGAACCTACGAGCAGTACTTC
cdr3_aa: CAWLDRRTYEQYF

d_call: .
clone_size: .
j_call: TRBJ2-1
v_call: TRBV20-1
cdr3_nt: TGCAGTGCCGCAATGAGCAATGAGCAGTTCTTC
cdr3_aa: CSAAMSNEQFF

d_call: TRBD2
clone_size: .
j_call: TRBJ2-1
v_call: TRBV15
cdr3_nt: TGTGCCACCAGCCATCCGCGGCTAGCGGGGCAAGTCGATGAGCAGTTCTTC
cdr3_aa: CATSHPRLAGQVDEQFF

d_call: .
clone_size: .
j_call: TRBJ1-2
v_call: TRBV28
cdr3_nt: TGTGCCAGCAGTTTTAGGGAAGACTATGGCTACACCTTC
cdr3_aa: CASSFREDYGYTF

d_call: TRBD1
clone_size: .
j_call: TRBJ1-4
v_call: TRBV2
cdr3_nt: TGTGCCAGCGGCTCGACAGGGGAACCCACTAATGAAAAACTGTTTTTT
cdr3_aa: CASGSTGEPTNEKLFF

d_call: TRBD2
clone_size: .
j_call: TRBJ2-3
v_call: TRBV7-8
cdr3_nt: TGTGCCAGCAGCCCGGGACTAGCGGGGAGCCACACCACAGATACGCAGTATTTT
cdr3_aa: CASSPGLAGSHTTDTQYF

d_call: .
clone_size: .
j_call: TRBJ1-1
v_call: TRBV12-5
cdr3_nt: TGTGCTAGTGGTTCAGGGGAAATGAACACTGAAGCTTTCTTT
cdr3_aa: CASGSGEMNTEAFF

d_call: TRBD1
clone_size: .
j_call: TRBJ2-7
v_call: TRBV18
cdr3_nt: TGTGCCAGCTCACCACCTCAGGGGGTCTACGAGCAGTACTTC
cdr3_aa: CASSPPQGVYEQYF

d_call: .
clone_size: .
j_call: TRBJ2-7
v_call: TRBV28
cdr3_nt: TGTGCCAGCGTTGGACTATCGGGGGTCTCCTACGAGCAGTACTTC
cdr3_aa: CASVGLSGVSYEQYF

d_call: .
clone_size: .
j_call: TRBJ1-1
v_call: TRBV2
cdr3_nt: TGTGCCAGCAGTCTCCAGGGGTTGAACACTGAAGCTTTCTTT
cdr3_aa: CASSLQGLNTEAFF

d_call: .
clone_size: .
j_call: TRBJ1-3
v_call: TRBV2
cdr3_nt: TGTGCCAGCGAGGGGAATGGAAACACCATATATTTT
cdr3_aa: CASEGNGNTIYF

d_call: .
clone_size: .
j_call: TRBJ2-7
v_call: TRBV30
cdr3_nt: TGTGCCTGGACCGGAAGAAACGAGCAGTACTTC
cdr3_aa: CAWTGRNEQYF

d_call: TRBD1
clone_size: .
j_call: TRBJ1-2
v_call: TRBV13
cdr3_nt: TGTGCCAGCAGCCGGGACAGGGGCCATGGCTACACCTTC
cdr3_aa: CASSRDRGHGYTF

d_call: TRBD2
clone_size: .
j_call: TRBJ2-1
v_call: TRBV20-1
cdr3_nt: TGCAGTGCTAGTGTTCGGACTAGCGGGAGTGATGAGCAGTTCTTC
cdr3_aa: CSASVRTSGSDEQFF

d_call: .
clone_size: .
j_call: TRBJ2-2
v_call: TRBV19
cdr3_nt: TGTGCCAGTAGTTTAAAGGGACCGAACACCGGGGAGCTGTTTTTT
cdr3_aa: CASSLKGPNTGELFF

d_call: TRBD1
clone_size: .
j_call: TRBJ1-4
v_call: TRBV30
cdr3_nt: TGTGCCTGGAGTAACAGGGGGCGTGGTGAAAAACTGTTTTTT
cdr3_aa: CAWSNRGRGEKLFF

d_call: .
clone_size: once
j_call: TRBJ2-3
v_call: TRBV2
cdr3_nt: TGTGCCACCCCGAGCGGAGATACGCAGTATTTT
cdr3_aa: CATPSGDTQYF

d_call: TRBD2
clone_size: .
j_call: TRBJ2-5
v_call: TRBV5-4
cdr3_nt: TGTGCCAGCAGCCCGGGACTAGCGGGAGGAGAGACCCAGTACTTC
cdr3_aa: CASSPGLAGGETQYF

d_call: .
clone_size: .
j_call: TRBJ1-1
v_call: TRBV12-3/TRBV12-4
cdr3_nt: TGTGCCAGCAGTCCAGGGCAGGACACTGAAGCTTTCTTT
cdr3_aa: CASSPGQDTEAFF

d_call: TRBD2
clone_size: .
j_call: TRBJ2-7
v_call: TRBV4-1
cdr3_nt: TGCGCCAGCAGCCAAGACCAAGCGGGAAGTCTCCTAGGCTACGAGCAGTACTTC
cdr3_aa: CASSQDQAGSLLGYEQYF

d_call: .
clone_size: .
j_call: TRBJ1-5
v_call: TRBV6-1
cdr3_nt: TGTGCCAGCAGTGAGAAGGACAGCAGCAATCAGCCCCAGCATTTT
cdr3_aa: CASSEKDSSNQPQHF

d_call: TRBD1
clone_size: .
j_call: TRBJ1-1
v_call: TRBV28
cdr3_nt: TGTGCCAGCACCTTACAGGGGCCGATGAACACTGAAGCTTTCTTT
cdr3_aa: CASTLQGPMNTEAFF

d_call: .
clone_size: .
j_call: TRBJ1-2
v_call: TRBV11-2
cdr3_nt: TGTGCCAGCAGCTTAGGGGGGAGGTACAATGGCTACACCTTC
cdr3_aa: CASSLGGRYNGYTF

d_call: .
clone_size: .
j_call: TRBJ2-3
v_call: TRBV28
cdr3_nt: TGTGCCAGCAGTTTATCGGGGCAGGGAAAGAGGGATACGCAGTATTTT
cdr3_aa: CASSLSGQGKRDTQYF

d_call: TRBD2
clone_size: .
j_call: TRBJ2-7
v_call: TRBV18
cdr3_nt: TGTGCCAGCTCACCCAACCAGCGGGAGGGAGGCGAGCAGTACTTC
cdr3_aa: CASSPNQREGGEQYF

d_call: .
clone_size: .
j_call: TRBJ2-5
v_call: TRBV10-3
cdr3_nt: TGTGCCATCAGTGGGGGAGGTCAAGAGACCCAGTACTTC
cdr3_aa: CAISGGGQETQYF

d_call: .
clone_size: few
j_call: TRBJ1-2
v_call: TRBV29-1
cdr3_nt: TGCAGCACGAACAGGGATGGCTACACCTTC
cdr3_aa: CSTNRDGYTF

d_call: .
clone_size: .
j_call: TRBJ2-7
v_call: TRBV6-5
cdr3_nt: TGTGCCAGCCATGCACAGGGAAGGGGCTCCTACGAGCAGTACTTC
cdr3_aa: CASHAQGRGSYEQYF

d_call: .
clone_size: .
j_call: TRBJ1-1
v_call: TRBV5-1
cdr3_nt: TGCGCCAGCAGCTTTGGCAACAGGAACACTGAAGCTTTCTTT
cdr3_aa: CASSFGNRNTEAFF

d_call: TRBD1
clone_size: .
j_call: TRBJ2-7
v_call: TRBV10-1
cdr3_nt: TGCGCCAGCAGTGAGTTCAGGACAGGTGTCTACGAGCAGTACTTC
cdr3_aa: CASSEFRTGVYEQYF

d_call: .
clone_size: .
j_call: TRBJ1-6
v_call: TRBV7-2
cdr3_nt: TGTGCCAGCGGTTTGGGGGCGGGGAATTCACCCCTCCACTTT
cdr3_aa: CASGLGAGNSPLHF

d_call: .
clone_size: .
j_call: TRBJ1-5
v_call: TRBV3-1/TRBV3-2
cdr3_nt: TGTGCCAGCAGCCCGAGTGGGGGCGAACAGCCCCAGCATTTT
cdr3_aa: CASSPSGGEQPQHF

d_call: TRBD2
clone_size: .
j_call: TRBJ2-7
v_call: TRBV24-1
cdr3_nt: TGTGCCACCAGTGATTCTAGATTTGGGGGGGGCTACGAGCAGTACTTC
cdr3_aa: CATSDSRFGGGYEQYF